These 12 T cell receptor beta chains were sequenced from one sample in a study of T cell responses to AZD1222 COVID-19 vaccine. The repertoire was sequenced with immunoSEQ multiplex PCR; TCRdb's copy has only in-frame clones and lacks some. The table lists some 130,000 clones, roughly nine tenths of them singletons. The input for sequencing was peripheral blood, taken on day 0 of AZD1222 vaccination. Receptors originate from an adult in good health.

The CDR3 region has the DNA TGTGCCAGCAGCACGTTTCCTCGGTCATCCTACAATGAGCAGTTCTTC. Its translation is CASSTFPRSSYNEQFF. This rearrangement joins TRBV4-2 to TRBJ2-1; no firm D call. Germline assignment: CDR1 LGHNA and CDR2 YNFKEQ. Deletions cut 5 bases from V and 1 base from J, with 15 bases between. The CDR3 runs to 16 residues.

The V gene is TRBV18, the J gene TRBJ2-1; 7 nucleotides align to TRBD2. The germline V gene has CDR1 KGHSH and CDR2 LQKENI. The CDR3 totals 15 residues. J was trimmed by 8 bases and V by 0 bases; bases with no gene match: 7. CDR3 in DNA: TGTGCCAGCTCACCACCAGTGGCGGGAGCCTATGAGCAGTTCTTC. It encodes CASSPPVAGAYEQFF.

The rearrangement joins TRBV29-1 to TRBJ2-7, with D possibly being TRBD1 or TRBD2 (5 bases each). The CDR3 runs 15 residues. From germline, CDR1 is SQVTM and CDR2 ANQGSEA. V dropped 3 bases and J dropped 0 bases, with 15 bases sitting between them. This CDR3 reads CSVETGRRSSYEQYF. CDR3 nucleotide sequence: TGCAGCGTTGAGACGGGGCGTAGGAGCTCCTACGAGCAGTACTTC.

This chain uses TRBV9 with TRBJ2-1; tentatively, D is TRBD1 or TRBD2 (6 bases each). The CDR3 is made up of 15 amino acids. The germline CDR1 and CDR2 sequences are SGDLS and YYNGEE. The ends were cut back, 0 bases at V and 0 bases at J, with 7 bases in the middle. CDR3 in amino acids: CASSVGGASYNEQFF. CDR3 DNA sequence: TGTGCCAGCAGCGTAGGGGGGGCCTCCTACAATGAGCAGTTCTTC.

This clone was recorded once. The genes are TRBV11-2 and TRBJ2-1; either TRBD1 or TRBD2 may fit D (5 bases each). The V gene's germline CDR1 is SGHAT and CDR2 FQNNGV. V was trimmed by 4 bases and J by 8 bases, leaving 18 bases between them. The CDR3 is made up of 15 amino acids. The CDR3 protein is CASSSGTGPGYEQFF. In DNA form, the CDR3 reads TGTGCCAGCAGCTCGGGGACGGGTCCGGGATATGAGCAGTTCTTC.

The CDR3 loop reads CASSLVPLQSYNEQFF. The DNA for the CDR3 is TGCGCCAGCAGCTTGGTACCTTTACAGAGCTACAATGAGCAGTTCTTC. The V gene is TRBV5-1, the J gene TRBJ2-1; no clear D gene. Germline CDR1 and CDR2: SGHRS and YFSETQ. There are 16 residues in the CDR3. The germline V and J ends were trimmed by 0 bases and 3 bases, with 13 bases remaining between them.

As DNA, the CDR3 is TGTGCCAGCAGCCCTGGGAGGAGCTCTGGAAACACCATATATTTT. Translation gives CASSPGRSSGNTIYF. V usage is TRBV5-4 and J usage is TRBJ1-3; D not resolved. V lost 4 bases, J lost 0 bases, and 11 bases lay in between. Germline V gives CDR1 SGHNT, CDR2 YYREEE (reference sequence). CDR3 length equals 15 residues.

The chain joins TRBV5-4 to TRBJ2-3; perhaps TRBD1 as D (6 bases). Germline-derived CDR1 and CDR2 are SGHNT and YYREEE (reference sequence). The CDR3 has 15 amino acids. With 0 bases removed from V and 0 bases from J, the gap between germline ends came to 8 bases. The CDR3 DNA sequence: TGTGCCAGCAGCTTGGAGGGGGATAGCACAGATACGCAGTATTTT. This codes for CASSLEGDSTDTQYF. The whole variable domain, filled in from reference TRBV5-4 and TRBJ2-3, reads ETGVTQSPTHLIKTRGQQVTLRCSSQSGHNTVSWYQQALGQGPQFIFQYYREEENGRGNFPPRFSGLQFPNYSSELNVNALELDDSALYLCASSLEGDSTDTQYFGPGTRLTVL.

The table lists this clone with a few counts. The chain is built from TRBV4-2 and TRBJ1-1; D may be TRBD1 (5 bases). V was shortened by 1 base and J by 3 bases, with 15 bases between the two germline ends. Germline loops: CDR1 LGHNA, CDR2 YNFKEQ. The CDR3 loop spans 16 amino acids. CDR3 DNA: TGTGCCAGCAGCCAAGCCGGGGACCTCGGGGACACTGAAGCTTTCTTT. The encoded protein is CASSQAGDLGDTEAFF.

V gene TRBV6-4 combines with J gene TRBJ1-1, with no clear D. This CDR3 comprises 13 residues. Trimming stripped 6 bases from V and 4 bases from J, with 12 bases between. Germline CDR1 reads MRHNA; CDR2 reads SNTAGT. CDR3 sequence reads: CASSPEWGTEAFF. The CDR3 DNA follows: TGTGCCAGCAGCCCCGAGTGGGGCACTGAAGCTTTCTTT.

The V call is TRBV3-1 (or the pseudogene TRBV3-2), the J call TRBJ2-5, with 9 bases matching TRBD2. The V segment lost 5 bases and the J segment 5 bases; nucleotides outside the gene matches: 9. This CDR3 is 15 amino acids long. Per germline, CDR1 LGHDT and CDR2 YNNKEL (reference sequence). For the CDR3, the DNA is TGTGCCAGCAGCGTAGCGGGAGTAGGTTTGGAGACCCAGTACTTC. As protein: CASSVAGVGLETQYF.

This rearrangement joins TRBV7-3 to TRBJ2-1, with a weak D call TRBD2 (6 bases). Germline V CDR1 and CDR2: SGHTA, FQGTGA. The CDR3 length is 15 residues. The V gene lost 2 bases and the J gene lost 5 bases, with 13 bases spanning the gap. The CDR3 protein is CASSLVGLPNNEQFF. DNA of the CDR3: TGTGCCAGCAGCTTAGTGGGACTGCCGAACAATGAGCAGTTCTTC.